One and the same sample provided the 27 T cell receptor beta chains below, sequenced in a study of Ad26.COV2.S vaccination and SARS-CoV-2 variants. Treatment: over 15 received Ad26.COV2.S at low or high dose, single or two shots; 5 received placebo; per-sample allocation not given. Sampling happened 63 days after the first vaccine or placebo injection. The assay was immunoSEQ multiplex PCR, and TCRdb's table has in-frame clones only and misses some. The sample holds about 350,000 clones, around 84% seen once. Sequencing used peripheral blood, obtained in a trial of Ad26.COV2.S vaccine versus placebo. The receptors here all came from a person between 18 and 65 years old who received the Ad26.COV2.S COVID-19 vaccine or a placebo.

The table lists this clone with a count of one. The rearrangement uses TRBV13 and TRBJ2-4; D is undetermined. V dropped 0 bases and J dropped 7 bases, with 1 base sitting between them. The CDR3 covers 11 residues. Germline CDR1 PRHDT, CDR2 FYEKMQ (reference sequence). CDR3 nucleotide sequence: TGTGCCAGCAGCTTAGGTAACATTCAGTACTTC. Its translation: CASSLGNIQYF. Drawing the rest from reference TRBV13 and TRBJ2-4, the complete variable domain is AAGVIQSPRHLIKEKRETATLKCYPIPRHDTVYWYQQGPGQDPQFLISFYEKMQSDKGSIPDRFSAQQFSDYHSELNMSSLELGDSALYFCASSLGNIQYFGAGTRLSVL.

This clone was seen at least ten times. V is TRBV5-1 and J is TRBJ2-1; tentatively, D is TRBD2 (7 bases). Trimming left V 5 bases short and J 9 bases short, with 18 bases between. CDR1 is SGHRS, CDR2 YFSETQ, per germline. The CDR3 has 14 amino acids. CDR3 nucleotides: TGCGCCAGCAGACAAGGGACGGGGGGCGGTGAGCAGTTCTTC. Amino acid sequence: CASRQGTGGGEQFF. The entire variable domain, with the rest obtained from reference TRBV5-1 and TRBJ2-1, is as follows: KAGVTQTPRYLIKTRGQQVTLSCSPISGHRSVSWYQQTPGQGLQFLFEYFSETQRNKGNFPGRFSGRQFSNSRSEMNVSTLELGDSALYLCASRQGTGGGEQFFGPGTRLTVL.

The rearrangement links TRBV30 to TRBJ2-7; no clear D gene. Per germline, CDR1 GTSNPN and CDR2 SVGIG (reference sequence). The CDR3 covers 12 residues. Trimming took 5 bases from V and 2 from J, leaving 10 bases between them. CDR3: CAWSTVTYEQYF. CDR3 DNA sequence: TGTGCCTGGTCCACGGTTACCTACGAGCAGTACTTC.

J is TRBJ2-1 and V is TRBV2, with D tentatively TRBD1 or TRBD2 (6 bases each). Between the trimmed V and J ends, which lost 1 base and 6 bases, there was a span of 10 bases. CDR3 length: 14 amino acids. Germline CDR1 is SNHLY and CDR2 is FYNNEI. The CDR3 here is CASSEEGGRNEQFF. In DNA form, the CDR3 reads TGTGCCAGCAGTGAAGAGGGGGGACGCAATGAGCAGTTCTTC.

The chain couples TRBV12-3 or TRBV12-4 to TRBJ2-7; D is undetermined. V lost 3 bases and J lost 1, with 7 bases in between. The CDR3 contains 13 residues. CDR3 nucleotides: TGTGCCAGCAGTTTCTGGGTATCCTACGAGCAGTACTTC. Residues: CASSFWVSYEQYF.

The J gene is TRBJ2-7, the V gene TRBV11-2, with a weak D call TRBD2 (5 bases). The germline gives CDR1 SGHAT, CDR2 FQNNGV. The CDR3 runs to 10 residues. The V end was cut by 1 base, the J end by 10 bases, with 5 bases between. The CDR3 protein is CASSLGTQYF. CDR3 coding DNA: TGTGCCAGCAGCTTAGGGACTCAGTACTTC.

The CDR3, as DNA: TGCGCCAGCAGCCAAGATTCTAGCGGGAGGGCCGACGGGGAGCTGTTTTTT. Its protein product is CASSQDSSGRADGELFF. V gene TRBV4-1 combines with J gene TRBJ2-2, with 12 bases matching TRBD2. The CDR3 covers 17 residues. Germline loops: CDR1 MGHRA, CDR2 YSYEKL. The junction had 6 bases not matched to a gene; V was cut back by 0 bases and J by 7 bases.

The rearrangement links TRBV6-6 to TRBJ2-2; 10 positions match TRBD2. The CDR3 totals 14 residues. Germline V CDR1 and CDR2: MNHNY, SVGAGI (reference sequence). The junction had 0 bases not matched to a gene; V was cut back by 2 bases and J by 6 bases. The CDR3 here is CASSYLAGAGELFF. CDR3 bases: TGTGCCAGCAGTTACCTAGCGGGAGCCGGGGAGCTGTTTTTT.

The chain recombines TRBV6-5 with TRBJ2-7; no clear D. Trimming removed 7 bases at V and 2 bases at J, with 9 bases between. The CDR3 loop spans 12 amino acids. The germline V gene encodes CDR1 MNHEY and CDR2 SVGAGI. This chain's CDR3 is CASTPGPYEQYF. CDR3 bases: TGTGCCAGCACCCCGGGCCCCTACGAGCAGTACTTC.

This clone was observed once. The chain employs TRBV28 and TRBJ1-5; 9 bases are a match to TRBD1. Trimming cost V 5 bases and J 2 bases; bases outside gene matches: 22. This CDR3 contains 21 residues. Germline lookup yields CDR1 MDHEN and CDR2 SYDVKM. The CDR3 here is CASSPLWGDRVKYGGNQPQHF. CDR3 DNA sequence: TGTGCCAGCAGTCCACTGTGGGGGGACAGGGTAAAATATGGCGGCAATCAGCCCCAGCATTTT.

V is TRBV2 and J is TRBJ2-7, with D maybe TRBD2 (5 bases). The germline CDR1 and CDR2 sequences are SNHLY and FYNNEI. Trimming stripped 3 bases from V and 6 bases from J, with 12 bases between. The CDR3 sequence is 13 residues long. Here the CDR3 DNA reads TGTGCCAGCAGTGAGAGCGCACTAGGCGAGCAGTACTTC. Encoded protein: CASSESALGEQYF.

The rearrangement links TRBV14 to TRBJ2-7; no definite D call. Trimming shortened V by 1 base and J by 2 bases, and 3 bases separated the two germline ends. The CDR3 is 12 residues long. CDR1 and CDR2 from the germline V gene are SGHDN and FVKESK. The CDR3 reads CASSQVPYEQYF. The CDR3 bases are TGTGCCAGCAGCCAAGTCCCCTACGAGCAGTACTTC.

CDR3 nucleotides: TGTGCCAGCAGCACTCCTGGACAGGGAATCTCCTACGAGCAGTACTTC. Translated: CASSTPGQGISYEQYF. This chain uses TRBV21-1 with TRBJ2-7; the table's D call of TRBD1 was not tested on the DNA. TRBV21-1 constitutes a pseudogene. The length of the CDR3 is 16 residues.

This clone occurred a few times. This rearrangement joins TRBV6-5 to TRBJ1-3; D unclear. The V end was cut by 2 bases, the J end by 0 bases, with 8 bases between. Germline loops: CDR1 MNHEY, CDR2 SVGAGI. The CDR3 is 15 amino acids. CDR3 nucleotide sequence: TGTGCCAGCAGTTACGAGGGCAGCTCTGGAAACACCATATATTTT. Protein sequence: CASSYEGSSGNTIYF.

The V gene is TRBV28, the J gene TRBJ2-7; the D is unclear. The V gene's germline CDR1 is MDHEN and CDR2 SYDVKM. CDR3 length: 13 residues. The V gene lost 3 bases and the J gene lost 5 bases, with 11 bases spanning the gap. The CDR3: CASSLVGFHEQYF. The CDR3 coding sequence is TGTGCCAGCAGTTTGGTAGGGTTCCACGAGCAGTACTTC. Full variable domain (rest looked up from reference TRBV28 and TRBJ2-7): DVKVTQSSRYLVKRTGEKVFLECVQDMDHENMFWYRQDPGLGLRLIYFSYDVKMKEKGDIPEGYSVSREKKERFSLILESASTNQTSMYLCASSLVGFHEQYFGPGTRLTVT.

A single count supports this clone. This chain links TRBV5-1 with TRBJ2-2, with a weak D call TRBD2 (6 bases). The CDR3 spans 11 residues. Germline V CDR1 and CDR2: SGHRS, YFSETQ. With 3 bases removed from V and 9 bases from J, the gap between germline ends came to 6 bases. The CDR3 coding sequence is TGCGCCAGCAGCTGGGACTGGGAGCTGTTTTTT. It translates to CASSWDWELFF. The full variable domain, with the rest looked up from reference TRBV5-1 and TRBJ2-2, is KAGVTQTPRYLIKTRGQQVTLSCSPISGHRSVSWYQQTPGQGLQFLFEYFSETQRNKGNFPGRFSGRQFSNSRSEMNVSTLELGDSALYLCASSWDWELFFGEGSRLTVL.

CDR3: CASSYPPAGTSSYNEQFF. CDR3 DNA: TGTGCCAGCAGTTACCCCCCGGCGGGGACTAGCTCCTACAATGAGCAGTTCTTC. The chain links TRBV6-2 or TRBV6-3 to TRBJ2-1, with 8 bases matching TRBD2. The V and J ends lost 2 bases and 0 bases, in that order; junction bases with no gene match: 9. The germline V gene encodes CDR1 MNHEY and CDR2 SVGEGT. This CDR3 region has 18 residues.

The CDR3: CASSPLSDIYYGYTF. For the CDR3, the DNA is TGTGCCAGCTCACCACTATCCGACATCTACTATGGCTACACCTTC. The chain carries TRBV18 and TRBJ1-2; D is undetermined. This CDR3 is 15 amino acids long. V was trimmed by 1 base and J by 3 bases, leaving 12 bases between them. Germline V CDR1 and CDR2: KGHSH, LQKENI.

V and J are TRBV10-3 and TRBJ1-3; D gene unclear. This CDR3 is built from 19 residues. The germline gives CDR1 ENHRY, CDR2 SYGVKD. Trimming removed 6 bases at V and 0 bases at J, with 24 bases between. This CDR3 is CAISMSPYSSVNSGNTIYF. For the CDR3, the DNA is TGTGCCATCAGCATGTCACCTTACTCCAGCGTAAACTCTGGAAACACCATATATTTT.

V is TRBV6-1 and J is TRBJ2-3; no clear D gene. V was clipped by 2 bases and J by 2 bases, with 14 bases between them. CDR3 length: 16 residues. Germline-derived CDR1 and CDR2 are MNHNS and SASEGT. CDR3 sequence reads: CASSEYSGRYTDTQYF. CDR3 DNA sequence: TGTGCCAGCAGTGAATATTCGGGCAGGTACACAGATACGCAGTATTTT.

This chain joins TRBV7-2 and TRBJ2-1; tentatively, D is TRBD1 or TRBD2 (5 bases each). The V end lost 3 bases, the J end lost 5 bases, and 14 bases lay between the germline ends. This CDR3 comprises 15 residues. Germline CDR1 is SGHTA and CDR2 is FQGNSA. The CDR3 nucleotides are TGTGCCAGCAGCTTCGGTCCTAGCAGGGACAATGAGCAGTTCTTC. Encoded protein: CASSFGPSRDNEQFF.

The CDR3 loop reads CASSAPTDGYTF. Here the CDR3 DNA reads TGTGCCAGCAGCGCTCCGACGGATGGCTACACCTTC. The rearrangement links TRBV9 to TRBJ1-2; D unclear. The CDR3 runs to 12 residues. Germline CDR1 and CDR2: SGDLS and YYNGEE. The V and J ends lost 3 bases and 6 bases respectively, with 9 bases between them.

V is TRBV5-4 and J is TRBJ2-2, with TRBD2 identical over 7 bases. V shed 1 base and J 3 bases; nucleotides not matched to a gene: 0. There are 14 residues in the CDR3. CDR1 and CDR2 from the germline V gene are SGHNT and YYREEE (reference sequence). This CDR3 reads CASSLLADTGELFF. The CDR3 nucleotides are TGTGCCAGCAGCTTGCTAGCGGACACCGGGGAGCTGTTTTTT.

In the case of this clone: At the DNA level, this CDR3 is encoded by other sequences in the same sample as well. The chain is built from TRBV7-2 and TRBJ1-1; 9 bases align to TRBD1. With 3 bases clipped from V and 1 base from J, the junction kept 0 bases outside the gene matches. This CDR3 contains 14 residues. Germline CDR1 SGHTA, CDR2 FQGNSA. CDR3: CASSLGQGNTEAFF. The DNA for the CDR3 is TGTGCCAGCAGCTTGGGACAGGGGAACACTGAAGCTTTCTTT. Full variable domain (rest looked up from reference TRBV7-2 and TRBJ1-1): GAGVSQSPSNKVTEKGKDVELRCDPISGHTALYWYRQSLGQGLEFLIYFQGNSAPDKSGLPSDRFSAERTGGSVSTLTIQRTQQEDSAVYLCASSLGQGNTEAFFGQGTRLTVV.

The chain employs TRBV4-1 and TRBJ2-7; 9 bases map to TRBD2. Trimming removed 1 base from V and 2 bases from J; junction bases left unmatched: 12. CDR1 and CDR2 (germline): MGHRA, YSYEKL. The CDR3 runs to 18 residues. CDR3 protein: CASSQGTSSLAGTYEQYF. CDR3 in DNA: TGCGCCAGCAGCCAAGGGACTTCCTCTCTAGCGGGAACCTACGAGCAGTACTTC.

The rearrangement joins TRBV12-1 to TRBJ1-2; TRBD1, the table's D call, was not compared with the DNA. TRBV12-1 is given as a pseudogene. CDR3 length equals 18 residues. CDR3 nucleotide sequence: TGTGCCAGCAGCTCCCCGGGGGACAGGGACATCCAGGGGCATGGCTACACCTTC. Encoded protein: CASSSPGDRDIQGHGYTF.

The CDR3 protein is CASSDHQYNEQFF. The DNA for the CDR3 is TGTGCCAGCAGTGACCACCAATACAATGAGCAGTTCTTC. The V call is TRBV2, the J call TRBJ2-1; D is unclear. The CDR3 sequence is 13 residues long. Germline CDR1 and CDR2: SNHLY and FYNNEI. V was shortened by 3 bases and J by 4 bases, with 7 bases between the two germline ends.